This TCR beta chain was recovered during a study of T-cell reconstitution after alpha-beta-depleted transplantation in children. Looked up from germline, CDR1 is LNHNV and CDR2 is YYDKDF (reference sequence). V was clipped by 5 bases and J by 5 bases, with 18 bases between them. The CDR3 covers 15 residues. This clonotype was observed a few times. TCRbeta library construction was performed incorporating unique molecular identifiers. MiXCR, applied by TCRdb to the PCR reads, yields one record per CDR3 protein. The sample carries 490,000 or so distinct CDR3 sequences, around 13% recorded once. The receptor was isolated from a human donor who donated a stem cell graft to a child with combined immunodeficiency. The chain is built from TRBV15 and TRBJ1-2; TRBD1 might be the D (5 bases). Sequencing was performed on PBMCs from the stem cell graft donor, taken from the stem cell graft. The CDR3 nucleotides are TGTGCCACCAGCGGCCGGGGACCACTCTTTTATGGCTACACCTTC. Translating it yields CATSGRGPLFYGYTF. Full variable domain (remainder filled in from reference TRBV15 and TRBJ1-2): DAMVIQNPRYQVTQFGKPVTLSCSQTLNHNVMYWYQQKSSQAPKLLFHYYDKDFNNEADTPDNFQSRRPNTSFCFLDIRSPGLGDTAMYLCATSGRGPLFYGYTFGSGTRLTVV.